This TCR beta chain was sequenced for a study of blood T cell repertoires in COVID-19. The V gene lost 6 bases and the J gene lost 0 bases, with 9 bases spanning the gap. The CDR3 is 13 residues long. The germline CDR1 and CDR2 sequences are SQVTM and ANQGSEA. Clones were sequenced by immunoSEQ multiplex PCR, and TCRdb holds only the in-frame ones, with some missing. The sample yields around 42,000 clones, 65% to 85% seen once. The receptor was derived from a woman aged 80 or older with acute or convalescent COVID-19. The rearrangement joins TRBV29-1 to TRBJ1-5, with TRBD1 as a possible D gene (6 bases). Sequenced sample: peripheral blood. CDR3 nucleotides: TGCAGCGTAGAGGACAGTAGCAATCAGCCCCAGCATTTT. Translated: CSVEDSSNQPQHF.